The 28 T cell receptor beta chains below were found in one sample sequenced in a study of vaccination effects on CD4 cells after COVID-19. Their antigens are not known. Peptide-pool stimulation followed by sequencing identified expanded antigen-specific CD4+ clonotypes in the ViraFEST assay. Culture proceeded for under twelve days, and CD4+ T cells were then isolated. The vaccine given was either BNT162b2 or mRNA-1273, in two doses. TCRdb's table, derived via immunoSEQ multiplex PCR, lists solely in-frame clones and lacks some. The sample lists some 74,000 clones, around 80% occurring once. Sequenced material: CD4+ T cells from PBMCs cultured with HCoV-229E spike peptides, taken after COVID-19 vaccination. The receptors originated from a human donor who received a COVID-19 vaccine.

DNA for the CDR3: TGTGCCAGCAGCCTACACAGGACAGCTTACAATGAGCAGTTCTTC. It translates to CASSLHRTAYNEQFF. The V call is TRBV5-8, the J call TRBJ2-1; D might be TRBD1 (6 bases). Germline V gene sequence: CDR1 SGHTS, CDR2 YDEGEE. The CDR3 length is 15 residues. V was cut by 4 bases and J by 4 bases, with 15 bases left in between.

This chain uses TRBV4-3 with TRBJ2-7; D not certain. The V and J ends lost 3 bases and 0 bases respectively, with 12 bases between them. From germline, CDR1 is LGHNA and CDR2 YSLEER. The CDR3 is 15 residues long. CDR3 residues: CASSHYLMSSYEQYV. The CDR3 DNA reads TGCGCCAGCAGCCATTATTTGATGAGCTCCTACGAGCAGTACGTC.

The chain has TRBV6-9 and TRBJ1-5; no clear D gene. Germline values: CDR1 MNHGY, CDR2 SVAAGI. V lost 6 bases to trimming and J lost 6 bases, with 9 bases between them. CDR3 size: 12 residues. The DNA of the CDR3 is TGTGCCAGCAGAAGACACTCTCAGCCCCAGCATTTT. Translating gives CASRRHSQPQHF.

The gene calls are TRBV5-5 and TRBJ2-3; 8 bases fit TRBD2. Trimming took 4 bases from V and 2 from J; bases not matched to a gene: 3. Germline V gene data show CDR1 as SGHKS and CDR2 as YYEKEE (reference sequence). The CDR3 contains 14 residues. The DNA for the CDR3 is TGTGCCAGCAGCCCAGCGGGGGTCACAGATACGCAGTATTTT. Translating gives CASSPAGVTDTQYF.

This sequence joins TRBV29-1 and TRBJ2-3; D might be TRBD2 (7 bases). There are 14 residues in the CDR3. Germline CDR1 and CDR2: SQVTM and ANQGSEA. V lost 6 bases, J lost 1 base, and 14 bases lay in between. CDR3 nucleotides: TGCAGCGTAATGGGGGGGCCAGGCACAGATACGCAGTATTTT. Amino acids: CSVMGGPGTDTQYF.

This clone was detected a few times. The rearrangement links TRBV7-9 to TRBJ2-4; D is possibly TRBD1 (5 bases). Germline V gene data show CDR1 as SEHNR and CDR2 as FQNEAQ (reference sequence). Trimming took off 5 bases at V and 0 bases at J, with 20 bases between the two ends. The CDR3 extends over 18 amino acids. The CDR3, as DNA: TGTGCCAGCAGCCCATTAAAGGACACGGTCGAAGCCAAAAACATTCAGTACTTC. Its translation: CASSPLKDTVEAKNIQYF. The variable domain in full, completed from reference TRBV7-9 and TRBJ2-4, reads DTGVSQNPRHKITKRGQNVTFRCDPISEHNRLYWYRQTLGQGPEFLTYFQNEAQLEKSRLLSDRFSAERPKGSFSTLEIQRTEQGDSAMYLCASSPLKDTVEAKNIQYFGAGTRLSVL.

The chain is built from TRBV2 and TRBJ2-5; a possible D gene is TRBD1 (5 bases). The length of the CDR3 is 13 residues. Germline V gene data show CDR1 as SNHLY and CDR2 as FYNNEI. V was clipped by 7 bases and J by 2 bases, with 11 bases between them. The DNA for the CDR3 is TGTGCCAGCACAAGGGGAAGGCAAGAGACCCAGTACTTC. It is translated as CASTRGRQETQYF.

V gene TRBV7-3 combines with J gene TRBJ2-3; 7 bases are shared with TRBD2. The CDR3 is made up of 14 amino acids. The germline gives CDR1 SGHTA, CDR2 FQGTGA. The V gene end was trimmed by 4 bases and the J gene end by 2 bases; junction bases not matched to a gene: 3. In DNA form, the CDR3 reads TGTGCCAGCAGCTCCGGGACTACCACAGATACGCAGTATTTT. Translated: CASSSGTTTDTQYF. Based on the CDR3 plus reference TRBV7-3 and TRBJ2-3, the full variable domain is GAGVSQTPSNKVTEKGKYVELRCDPISGHTALYWYRQSLGQGPEFLIYFQGTGAADDSGLPNDRFFAVRPEGSVSTLKIQRTERGDSAVYLCASSSGTTTDTQYFGPGTRLTVL.

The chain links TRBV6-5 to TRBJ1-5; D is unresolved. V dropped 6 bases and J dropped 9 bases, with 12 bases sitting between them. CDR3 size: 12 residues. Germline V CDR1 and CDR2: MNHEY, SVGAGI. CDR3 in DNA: TGTGCCAGCAGAGGTTTCACGGGGCCCCAGCATTTT. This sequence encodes CASRGFTGPQHF.

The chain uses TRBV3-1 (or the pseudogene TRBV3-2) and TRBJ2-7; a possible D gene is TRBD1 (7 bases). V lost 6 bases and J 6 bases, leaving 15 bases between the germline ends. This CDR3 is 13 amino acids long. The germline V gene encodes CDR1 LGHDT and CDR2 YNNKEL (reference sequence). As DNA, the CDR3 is TGTGCCAGCAGTCTTCAGGGGGGTGGCGAGCAGTACGTC. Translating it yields CASSLQGGGEQYV.

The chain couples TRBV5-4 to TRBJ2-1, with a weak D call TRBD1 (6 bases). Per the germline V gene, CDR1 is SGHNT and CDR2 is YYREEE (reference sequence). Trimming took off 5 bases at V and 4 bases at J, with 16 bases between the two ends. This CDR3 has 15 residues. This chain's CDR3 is CASRDPGVSYNEQFF. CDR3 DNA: TGTGCCAGCAGGGACCCAGGGGTCTCTTACAATGAGCAGTTCTTC.

The DNA for the CDR3 is TGTGCCAGCAGCACTAGACATAATAATTCACCCCTCCACTTT. Translating it yields CASSTRHNNSPLHF. V is TRBV7-2 and J is TRBJ1-6; D is unclear. The germline gives CDR1 SGHTA, CDR2 FQGNSA. The CDR3 consists of 14 residues. The V end was cut by 5 bases, the J end by 5 bases, with 10 bases between.

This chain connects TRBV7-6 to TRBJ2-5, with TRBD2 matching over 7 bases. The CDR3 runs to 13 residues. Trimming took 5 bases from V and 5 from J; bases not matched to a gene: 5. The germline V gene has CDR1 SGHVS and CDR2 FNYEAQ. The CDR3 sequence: CASSDGLVETQYF. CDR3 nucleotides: TGTGCCAGCAGCGACGGACTAGTCGAGACCCAGTACTTC.

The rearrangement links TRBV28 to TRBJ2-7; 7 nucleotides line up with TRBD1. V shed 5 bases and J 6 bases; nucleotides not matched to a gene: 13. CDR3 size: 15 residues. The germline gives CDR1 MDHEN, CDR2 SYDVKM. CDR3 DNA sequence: TGTGCCAGCAGTGCTGGGGACAGACGGATGTTCGAGCAGTACGTC. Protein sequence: CASSAGDRRMFEQYV.

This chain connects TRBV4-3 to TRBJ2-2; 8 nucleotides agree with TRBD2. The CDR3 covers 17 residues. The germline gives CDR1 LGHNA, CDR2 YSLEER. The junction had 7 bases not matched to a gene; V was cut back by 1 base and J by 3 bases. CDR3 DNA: TGCGCCAGCAGCCAAGGGACCGGGGGGGGCTACACCGGGGAGCTGTTTTTT. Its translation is CASSQGTGGGYTGELFF.

The CDR3 coding sequence is TGTGCCAGCAGCCAAGGACAACTTGGCGAGACCCAGTACTTC. Amino acid sequence: CASSQGQLGETQYF. V usage is TRBV3-1 (or the pseudogene TRBV3-2) and J usage is TRBJ2-5; no firm D call. CDR1 LGHDT and CDR2 YNNKEL come from the germline V gene (reference sequence). This CDR3 is 14 amino acids long. V lost 1 base and J lost 5, with 11 bases in between.

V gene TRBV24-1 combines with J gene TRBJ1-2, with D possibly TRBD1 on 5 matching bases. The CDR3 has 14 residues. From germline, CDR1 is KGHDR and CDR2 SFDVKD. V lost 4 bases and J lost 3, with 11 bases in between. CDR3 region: CATSEGGRDYGYTF. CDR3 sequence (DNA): TGTGCCACCAGTGAGGGGGGGAGAGACTATGGCTACACCTTC.

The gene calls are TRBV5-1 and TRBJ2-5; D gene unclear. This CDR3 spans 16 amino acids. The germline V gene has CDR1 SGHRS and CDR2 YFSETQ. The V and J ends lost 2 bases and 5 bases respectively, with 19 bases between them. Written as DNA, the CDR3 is TGCGCCAGCAGCTTATTTCCAGATTCCCCAAGGGAGACCCAGTACTTC. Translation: CASSLFPDSPRETQYF.

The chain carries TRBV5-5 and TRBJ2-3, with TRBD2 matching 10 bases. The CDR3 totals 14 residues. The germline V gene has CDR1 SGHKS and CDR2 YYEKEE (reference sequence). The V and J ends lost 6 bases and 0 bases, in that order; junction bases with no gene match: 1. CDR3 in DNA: TGTGCCAGCACACTAGCGGGAAGCACAGATACGCAGTATTTT. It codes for CASTLAGSTDTQYF. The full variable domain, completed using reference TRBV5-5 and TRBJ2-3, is DAGVTQSPTHLIKTRGQQVTLRCSPISGHKSVSWYQQVLGQGPQFIFQYYEKEERGRGNFPDRFSARQFPNYSSELNVNALLLGDSALYLCASTLAGSTDTQYFGPGTRLTVL.

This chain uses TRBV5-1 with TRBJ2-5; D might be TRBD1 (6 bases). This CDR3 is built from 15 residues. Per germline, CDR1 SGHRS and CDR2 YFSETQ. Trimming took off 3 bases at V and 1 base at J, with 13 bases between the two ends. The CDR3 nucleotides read TGCGCCAGCAGCTGGGCCGGACAGACCCAAGAGACCCAGTACTTC. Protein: CASSWAGQTQETQYF.

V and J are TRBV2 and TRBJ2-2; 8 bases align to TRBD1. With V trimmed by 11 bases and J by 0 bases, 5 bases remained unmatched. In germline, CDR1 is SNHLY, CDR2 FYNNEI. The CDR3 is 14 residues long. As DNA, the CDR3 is TGTGCCGGGGGACAGGCAACGAACACCGGGGAGCTGTTTTTT. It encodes CAGGQATNTGELFF.

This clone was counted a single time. For the CDR3, the DNA is TGCAGCGTTGCGGTAGGGGGGGAGACCCAGTACTTC. Amino acid sequence: CSVAVGGETQYF. The chain uses TRBV29-1 and TRBJ2-5; D is tentatively TRBD1 or TRBD2 (6 bases each). V was cut by 4 bases and J by 5 bases, with 11 bases left in between. The CDR3 extends over 12 amino acids. Germline values: CDR1 SQVTM, CDR2 ANQGSEA.

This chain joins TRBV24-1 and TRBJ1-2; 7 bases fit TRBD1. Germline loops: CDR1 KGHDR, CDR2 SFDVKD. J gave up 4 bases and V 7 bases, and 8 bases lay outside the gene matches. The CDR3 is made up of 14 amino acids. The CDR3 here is CATRAGTASYGYTF. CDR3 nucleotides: TGTGCCACCAGGGCCGGGACAGCCTCCTATGGCTACACCTTC.

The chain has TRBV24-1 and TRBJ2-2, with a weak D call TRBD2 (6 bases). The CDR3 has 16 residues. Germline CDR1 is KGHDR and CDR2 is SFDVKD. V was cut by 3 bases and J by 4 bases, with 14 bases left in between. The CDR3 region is CATSDQTRGRTGELFF. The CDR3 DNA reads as TGTGCCACCAGTGATCAGACTAGAGGCCGCACCGGGGAGCTGTTTTTT.

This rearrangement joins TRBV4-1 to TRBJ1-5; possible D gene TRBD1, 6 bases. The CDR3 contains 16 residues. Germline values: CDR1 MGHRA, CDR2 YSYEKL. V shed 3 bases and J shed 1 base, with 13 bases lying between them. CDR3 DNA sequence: TGCGCCAGCAGCCAGGCAGGGGAGGGAAGCAATCAGCCCCAGCATTTT. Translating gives CASSQAGEGSNQPQHF.

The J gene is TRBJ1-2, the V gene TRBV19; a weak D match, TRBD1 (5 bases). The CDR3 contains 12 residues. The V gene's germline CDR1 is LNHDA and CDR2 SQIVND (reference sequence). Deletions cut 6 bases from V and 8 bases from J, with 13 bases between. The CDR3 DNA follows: TGTGCCAGTAGCCCTAGCCGGGGGGGCTACACCTTC. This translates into CASSPSRGGYTF.

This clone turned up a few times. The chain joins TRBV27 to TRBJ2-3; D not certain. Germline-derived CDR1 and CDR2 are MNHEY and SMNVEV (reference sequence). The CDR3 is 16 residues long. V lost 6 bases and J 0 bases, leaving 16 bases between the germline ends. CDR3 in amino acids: CASSPAGRASTDTQYF. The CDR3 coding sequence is TGTGCCAGCAGCCCCGCTGGTAGGGCTAGCACAGATACGCAGTATTTT.

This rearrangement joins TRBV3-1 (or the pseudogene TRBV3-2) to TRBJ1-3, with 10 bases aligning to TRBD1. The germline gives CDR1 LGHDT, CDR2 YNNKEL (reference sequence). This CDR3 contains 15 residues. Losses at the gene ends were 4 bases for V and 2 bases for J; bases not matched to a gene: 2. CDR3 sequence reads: CASSPDRGPGNTIYF. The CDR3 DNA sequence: TGTGCCAGCAGCCCCGACAGGGGGCCTGGAAACACCATATATTTT.